Listed below are T cell receptor beta chains from one sample, sequenced in a study of OX40 agonist ivuxolimab in advanced cancers. Generated by immunoSEQ multiplex PCR, the TCRdb table keeps only in-frame clones and is missing some. The sample lists tens of thousands of clones; about 91% were seen once. The specimen comprised CD4+ or CD8+ T cells sorted from blood, sampled in a trial of the OX40 agonist ivuxolimab. These receptors all stem from an adult with an advanced solid tumor such as melanoma, head and neck, liver or kidney cancer. The conserved cysteine and the conserved F or W are not part of the CDR3 here. Each record gives: D gene, J gene, V gene, CDR3 protein. A D gene is named only where the DNA matches it firmly.

-	TRBJ2-5	TRBV9	ASSLGQLQETQY
-	TRBJ1-2	TRBV6-1	ASSETRAQGYT
-	TRBJ2-3	TRBV5-4	ASTRVASGTDTQY
-	TRBJ1-4	TRBV5-4	ASSFSQGSTNEKLF
-	TRBJ2-7	TRBV7-3	ASSLSAERADEQY
-	TRBJ2-7	TRBV7-8	ASSLAQGKQQY
TRBD1	TRBJ2-3	TRBV15	ATSRGSPGQGQY
TRBD1	TRBJ1-2	TRBV7-9	ASSPDRGYGYT
TRBD1	TRBJ1-3	TRBV28	ASRHGQGSGNTIY
-	TRBJ2-1	TRBV10-1	ASSTGPYNEQF
TRBD2	TRBJ2-7	TRBV27	ASSLSWEGVRY
-	TRBJ1-3	TRBV19	ASSGPWDSGNTIY
-	TRBJ2-3	TRBV7-9	ASGPELGNTQY
TRBD2	TRBJ2-7	TRBV7-9	ASTPGVAGFPYEQY
-	TRBJ2-5	TRBV28	ASSQGSVETQY
-	TRBJ1-3	TRBV28	ASWFGSGNTIY
-	TRBJ2-2	TRBV6-1	ASSTLPIRGELF
-	TRBJ1-2	TRBV18	ASSPPVQRGDGYT
-	TRBJ2-7	TRBV6-5	ASRDKQTFGAH
-	TRBJ2-3	TRBV10-3	AIRASPGGRASTDTQY
-	TRBJ2-2	TRBV28	ASSLSRGHANTGELF
TRBD2	TRBJ2-3	TRBV4-1	ASSEALAGATDTQY
TRBD2	TRBJ2-1	TRBV7-8	ASSLKLAGVYEQF
-	TRBJ1-4	TRBV28	ASSLGGPGAREKLF
TRBD1	TRBJ2-6	TRBV28	ASSRRTGELFSGANVLT
-	TRBJ1-1	TRBV19	ASSYFLAPNTEAF
TRBD2	TRBJ2-1	TRBV30	AWSGLAGGSGEQF
-	TRBJ1-1	TRBV6-5	ASSLHGNTEAF
-	TRBJ1-2	TRBV7-9	ASSFSGDYGYT
-	TRBJ1-1	TRBV30	AWSSTEAF
-	TRBJ2-2	TRBV11-3	ASSIATSLNTGELF
-	TRBJ2-2	TRBV7-7	ASSFENTGELF
-	TRBJ1-4	TRBV28	ASSLAGFGEKLF
-	TRBJ2-3	TRBV11-2	ASSWPGDTQY
-	TRBJ2-3	TRBV5-4	ASSLTPSTDTQY
-	TRBJ2-2	TRBV19	ATSTRQNTGELF
TRBD2	TRBJ2-1	TRBV27	ATSFSSGIGYNEQF
TRBD2	TRBJ2-7	TRBV28	ATRAGGPPPA
-	TRBJ2-7	TRBV15	ATSAVGSYEQY
-	TRBJ2-2	TRBV7-3	ASSSDSGRGITGELF
TRBD1	TRBJ1-1	TRBV28	ASSLGDRGNTEAF
-	TRBJ2-7	TRBV9	ASSVGADSYEQY
TRBD1	TRBJ2-7	TRBV5-1	ASTMTDRGSYEQY
-	TRBJ1-4	TRBV28	ASSPQGFSSEKLF
TRBD1	TRBJ2-7	TRBV2	ASMDRGSYEQY
TRBD1	TRBJ1-3	TRBV28	ASSLSGQGIGNTIY
TRBD2	TRBJ2-7	TRBV11-3	ASSPTATSGGTYEQY
-	TRBJ1-4	TRBV28	ASSPGTLGKLF
TRBD2	TRBJ2-1	TRBV2	ASIGASGRVSSYNEQF
-	TRBJ2-1	TRBV23-1	ASSQVLRTYSYNEQF
TRBD2	TRBJ2-5	TRBV5-6	ASSLPWEGPKETQY
-	TRBJ1-6	TRBV27	ASRGGGSPLH
TRBD2	TRBJ2-3	TRBV5-1	ASSTSGPPDTQY
-	TRBJ2-7	TRBV28	ASSLVPLYEQY
TRBD2	TRBJ2-1	TRBV7-8	ASSLGTSGREIGV